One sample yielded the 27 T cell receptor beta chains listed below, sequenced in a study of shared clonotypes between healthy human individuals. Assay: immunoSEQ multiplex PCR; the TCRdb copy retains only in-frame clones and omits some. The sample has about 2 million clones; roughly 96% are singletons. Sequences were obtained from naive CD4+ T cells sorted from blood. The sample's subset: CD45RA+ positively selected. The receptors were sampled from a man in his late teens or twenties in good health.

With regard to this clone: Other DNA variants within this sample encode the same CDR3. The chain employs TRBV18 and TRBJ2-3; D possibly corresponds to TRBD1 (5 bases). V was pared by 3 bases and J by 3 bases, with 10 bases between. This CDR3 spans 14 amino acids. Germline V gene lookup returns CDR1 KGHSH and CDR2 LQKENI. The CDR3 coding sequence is TGTGCCAGCTCACCCCGTCAGGGAACAGATACGCAGTATTTT. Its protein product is CASSPRQGTDTQYF.

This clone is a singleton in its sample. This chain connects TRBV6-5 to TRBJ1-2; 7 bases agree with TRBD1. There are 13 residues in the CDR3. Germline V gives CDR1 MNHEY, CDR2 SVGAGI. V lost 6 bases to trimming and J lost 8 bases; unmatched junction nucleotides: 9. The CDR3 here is CASSRGQLVGYTF. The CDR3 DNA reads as TGTGCCAGCAGCCGGGGACAGTTGGTGGGCTACACCTTC.

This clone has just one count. CDR3 in DNA: TGCGCCAGCAGCTCCCAGAAAGGGGACAGGAAGAACTATGGCTACACCTTC. Residues: CASSSQKGDRKNYGYTF. The chain links TRBV5-1 to TRBJ1-2; 8 bases align to TRBD1. The V and J ends lost 3 bases and 2 bases, in that order; junction bases with no gene match: 12. The CDR3 runs to 17 residues. Germline CDR1 reads SGHRS; CDR2 reads YFSETQ.

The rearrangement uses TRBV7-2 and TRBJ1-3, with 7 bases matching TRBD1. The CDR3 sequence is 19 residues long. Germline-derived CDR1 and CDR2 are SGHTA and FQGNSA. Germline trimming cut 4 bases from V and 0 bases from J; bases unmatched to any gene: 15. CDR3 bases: TGTGCCAGCAGCTCTCGAGGACAGGTTCTAGGGGCCTCTGGAAACACCATATATTTT. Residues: CASSSRGQVLGASGNTIYF.

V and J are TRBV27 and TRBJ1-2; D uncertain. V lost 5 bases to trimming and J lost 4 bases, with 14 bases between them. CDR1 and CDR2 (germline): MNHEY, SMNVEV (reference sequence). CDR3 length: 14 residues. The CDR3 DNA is TGTGCCAGCAGTCCCGCCCCCGGCGTCTATGGCTACACCTTC. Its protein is CASSPAPGVYGYTF.

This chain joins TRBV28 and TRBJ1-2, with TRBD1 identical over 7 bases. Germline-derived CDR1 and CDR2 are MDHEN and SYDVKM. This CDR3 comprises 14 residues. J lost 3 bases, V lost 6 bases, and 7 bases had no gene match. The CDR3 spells CASRLDRIDYGYTF. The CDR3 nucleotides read TGTGCCAGCAGACTGGACAGGATAGACTATGGCTACACCTTC.

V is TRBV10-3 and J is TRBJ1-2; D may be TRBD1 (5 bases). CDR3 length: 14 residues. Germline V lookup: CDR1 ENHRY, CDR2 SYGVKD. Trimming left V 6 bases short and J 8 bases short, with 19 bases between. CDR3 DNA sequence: TGTGCCATCAGAAAGGGGAGCCAGGGTGACGGCTACACCTTC. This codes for CAIRKGSQGDGYTF.

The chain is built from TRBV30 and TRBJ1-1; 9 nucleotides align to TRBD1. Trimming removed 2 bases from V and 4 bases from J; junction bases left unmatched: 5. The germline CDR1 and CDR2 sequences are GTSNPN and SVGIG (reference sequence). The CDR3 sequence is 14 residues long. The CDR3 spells CAWSSGQGSTEAFF. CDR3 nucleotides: TGTGCCTGGAGTTCGGGACAGGGTTCCACTGAAGCTTTCTTT.

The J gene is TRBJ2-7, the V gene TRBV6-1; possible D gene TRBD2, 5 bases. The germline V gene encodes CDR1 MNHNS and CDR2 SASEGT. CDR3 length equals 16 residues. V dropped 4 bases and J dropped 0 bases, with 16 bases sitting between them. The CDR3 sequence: CASSGPGFIGSYEQYF. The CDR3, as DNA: TGTGCCAGCAGTGGGCCGGGGTTTATCGGCTCCTACGAGCAGTACTTC.

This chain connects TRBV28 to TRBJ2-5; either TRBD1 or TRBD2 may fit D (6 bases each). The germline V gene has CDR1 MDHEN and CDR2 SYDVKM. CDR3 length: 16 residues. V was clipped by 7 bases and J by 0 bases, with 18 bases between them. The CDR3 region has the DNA TGTGCCAGCACCAAGGGGGGAAAGGGTAACCAAGAGACCCAGTACTTC. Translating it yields CASTKGGKGNQETQYF.

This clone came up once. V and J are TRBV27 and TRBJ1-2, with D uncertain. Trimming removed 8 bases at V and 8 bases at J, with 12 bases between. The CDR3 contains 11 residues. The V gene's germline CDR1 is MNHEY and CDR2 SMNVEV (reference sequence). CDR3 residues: CASGYLGGYTF. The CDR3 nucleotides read TGTGCCAGCGGATATCTGGGCGGCTACACCTTC.

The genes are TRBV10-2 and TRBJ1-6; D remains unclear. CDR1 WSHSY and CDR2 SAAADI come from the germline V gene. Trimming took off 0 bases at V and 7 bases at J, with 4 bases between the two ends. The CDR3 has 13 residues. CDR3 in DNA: TGCGCCAGCAGTGAGTCGACGAATTCACCCCTCCACTTT. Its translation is CASSESTNSPLHF.

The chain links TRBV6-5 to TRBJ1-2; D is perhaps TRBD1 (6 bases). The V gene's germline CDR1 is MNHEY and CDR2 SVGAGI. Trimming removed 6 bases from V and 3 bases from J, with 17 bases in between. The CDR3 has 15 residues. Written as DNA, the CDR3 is TGTGCCAGCAGGGCTACAGGGTCGGGGGACTATGGCTACACCTTC. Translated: CASRATGSGDYGYTF.

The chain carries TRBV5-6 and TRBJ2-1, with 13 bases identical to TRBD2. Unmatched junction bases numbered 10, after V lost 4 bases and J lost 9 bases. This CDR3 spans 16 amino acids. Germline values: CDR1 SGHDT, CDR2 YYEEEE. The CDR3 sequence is CASSQGGLAGEGEQFF. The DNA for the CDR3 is TGTGCCAGCAGCCAAGGCGGACTAGCGGGAGAAGGTGAGCAGTTCTTC. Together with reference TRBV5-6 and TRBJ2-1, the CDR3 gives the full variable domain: DAGVTQSPTHLIKTRGQQVTLRCSPKSGHDTVSWYQQALGQGPQFIFQYYEEEERQRGNFPDRFSGHQFPNYSSELNVNALLLGDSALYLCASSQGGLAGEGEQFFGPGTRLTVL.

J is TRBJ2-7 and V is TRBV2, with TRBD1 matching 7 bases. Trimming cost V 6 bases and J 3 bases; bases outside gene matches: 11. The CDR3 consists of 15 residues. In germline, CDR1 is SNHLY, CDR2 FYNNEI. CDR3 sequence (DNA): TGTGCCAGCAGCGCGGACAGGCCATCCCTCTACGAGCAGTACTTC. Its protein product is CASSADRPSLYEQYF.

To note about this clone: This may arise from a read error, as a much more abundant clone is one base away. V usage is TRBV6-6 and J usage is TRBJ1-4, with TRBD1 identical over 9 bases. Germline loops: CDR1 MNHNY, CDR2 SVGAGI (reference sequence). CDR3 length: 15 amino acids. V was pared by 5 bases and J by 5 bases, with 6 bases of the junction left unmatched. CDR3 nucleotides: TGTGCCAGCAGTCTCTCCGGGACAGGGAATGAAAAACTGTTTTTT. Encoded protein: CASSLSGTGNEKLFF.

CDR3 sequence reads: CASSPGAGASTDTQYF. CDR3 bases: TGTGCCAGCAGTCCCGGGGCGGGGGCTAGCACAGATACGCAGTATTTT. The V and J genes are TRBV6-4 and TRBJ2-3; TRBD2 is a possible D gene (7 bases). Germline CDR1 MRHNA, CDR2 SNTAGT. Trimming cost V 5 bases and J 0 bases, with 15 bases left between them. The CDR3 has 16 amino acids.

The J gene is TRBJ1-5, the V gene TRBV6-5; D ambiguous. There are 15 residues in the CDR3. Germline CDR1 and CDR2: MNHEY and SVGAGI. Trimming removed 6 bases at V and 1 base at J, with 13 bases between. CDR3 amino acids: CASRLKGTSNQPQHF. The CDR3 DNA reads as TGTGCCAGCAGGCTCAAGGGTACGAGCAATCAGCCCCAGCATTTT.

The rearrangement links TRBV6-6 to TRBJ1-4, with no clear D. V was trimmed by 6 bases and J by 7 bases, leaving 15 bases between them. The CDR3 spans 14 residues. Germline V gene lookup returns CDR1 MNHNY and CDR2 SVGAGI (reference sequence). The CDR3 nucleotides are TGTGCCAGCAGCCCCTGGCCTGGAACTGAAAAACTGTTTTTT. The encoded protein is CASSPWPGTEKLFF.

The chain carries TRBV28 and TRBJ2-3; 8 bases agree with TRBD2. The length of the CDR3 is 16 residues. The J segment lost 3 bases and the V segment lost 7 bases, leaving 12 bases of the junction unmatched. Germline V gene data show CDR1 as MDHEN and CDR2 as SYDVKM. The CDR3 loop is CASTPAGVTSTDTQYF. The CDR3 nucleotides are TGTGCCAGCACCCCAGCGGGGGTAACCTCGACAGATACGCAGTATTTT. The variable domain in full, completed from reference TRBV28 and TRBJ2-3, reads DVKVTQSSRYLVKRTGEKVFLECVQDMDHENMFWYRQDPGLGLRLIYFSYDVKMKEKGDIPEGYSVSREKKERFSLILESASTNQTSMYLCASTPAGVTSTDTQYFGPGTRLTVL.

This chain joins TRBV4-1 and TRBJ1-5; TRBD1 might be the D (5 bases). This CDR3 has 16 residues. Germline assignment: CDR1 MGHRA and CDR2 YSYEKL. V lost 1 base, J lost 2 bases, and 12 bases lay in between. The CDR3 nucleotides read TGCGCCAGCAGCCAAGTGGCAGGGTCGGGCAATCAGCCCCAGCATTTT. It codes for CASSQVAGSGNQPQHF.

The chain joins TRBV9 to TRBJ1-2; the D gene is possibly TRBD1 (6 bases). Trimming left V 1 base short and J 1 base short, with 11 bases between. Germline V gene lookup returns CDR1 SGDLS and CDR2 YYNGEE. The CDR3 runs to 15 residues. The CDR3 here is CASSVRPGVNYGYTF. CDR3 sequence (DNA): TGTGCCAGCAGCGTAAGACCAGGGGTTAACTATGGCTACACCTTC.

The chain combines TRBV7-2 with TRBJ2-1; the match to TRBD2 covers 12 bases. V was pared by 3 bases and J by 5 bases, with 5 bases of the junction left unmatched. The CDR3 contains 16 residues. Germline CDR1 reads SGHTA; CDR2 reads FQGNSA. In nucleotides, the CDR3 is TGTGCCAGCAGCTTGCTCGGACTAGCGGGGAACAATGAGCAGTTCTTC. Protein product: CASSLLGLAGNNEQFF.

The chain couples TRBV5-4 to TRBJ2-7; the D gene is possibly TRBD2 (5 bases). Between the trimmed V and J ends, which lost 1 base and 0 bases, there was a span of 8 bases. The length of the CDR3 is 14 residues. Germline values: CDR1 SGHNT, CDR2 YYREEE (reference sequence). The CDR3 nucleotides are TGTGCCAGCAGCTTGCGGGGAGACTCCTACGAGCAGTACTTC. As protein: CASSLRGDSYEQYF. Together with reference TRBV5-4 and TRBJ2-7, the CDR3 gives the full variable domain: ETGVTQSPTHLIKTRGQQVTLRCSSQSGHNTVSWYQQALGQGPQFIFQYYREEENGRGNFPPRFSGLQFPNYSSELNVNALELDDSALYLCASSLRGDSYEQYFGPGTRLTVT.

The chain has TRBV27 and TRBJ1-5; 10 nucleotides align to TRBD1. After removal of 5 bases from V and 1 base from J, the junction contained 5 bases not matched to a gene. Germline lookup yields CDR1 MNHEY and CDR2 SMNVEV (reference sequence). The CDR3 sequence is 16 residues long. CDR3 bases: TGTGCCAGCAGTCCCACGGACAGGGGGAGCAATCAGCCCCAGCATTTT. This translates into CASSPTDRGSNQPQHF.

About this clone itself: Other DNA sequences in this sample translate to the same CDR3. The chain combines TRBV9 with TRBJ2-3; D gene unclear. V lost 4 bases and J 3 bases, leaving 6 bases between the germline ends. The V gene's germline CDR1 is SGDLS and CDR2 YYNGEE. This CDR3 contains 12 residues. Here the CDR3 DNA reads TGTGCCAGCAGCACACGGACAGATACGCAGTATTTT. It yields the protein CASSTRTDTQYF.

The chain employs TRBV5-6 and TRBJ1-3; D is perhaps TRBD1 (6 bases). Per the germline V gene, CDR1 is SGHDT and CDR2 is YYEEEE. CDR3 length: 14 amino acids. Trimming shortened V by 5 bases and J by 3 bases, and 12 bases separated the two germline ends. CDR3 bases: TGTGCCAGCAGAACAGGGCCCTATGGAAACACCATATATTTT. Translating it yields CASRTGPYGNTIYF.